Below, 25 T cell receptor beta chains from the same sample are listed, as sequenced in a study of T cells in Graves' hyperthyroidism and ophthalmopathy. Amplification of TCR beta CDR3 regions used RNA as the template. The HTBI primer set served for first-round RT-PCR of the TCR CDR3. TCRdb re-called the multiplex PCR reads through MiXCR, storing one row per CDR3 protein. The table has hundreds of thousands of distinct CDR3 sequences, just under 20% seen once. The material sequenced was blood. Receptors were obtained from a man in his forties or fifties with Graves' ophthalmopathy.

This clonotype was seen a few times. The chain is built from TRBV7-8 and TRBJ2-5, with 8 bases identical to TRBD1. This CDR3 region has 16 residues. The junction had 14 bases not matched to a gene; V was cut back by 6 bases and J by 5 bases. The germline gives CDR1 SGHVS, CDR2 FQNEAQ. The chain's CDR3 is CASRSDPGQVSETQYF. Written as DNA, the CDR3 is TGTGCCAGCAGGTCTGACCCGGGACAGGTATCGGAGACCCAGTACTTC.

This clonotype occurred many times. This chain uses TRBV12-3 or TRBV12-4 with TRBJ2-3, with 8 bases matching TRBD2. Trimming removed 4 bases from V and 0 bases from J; junction bases left unmatched: 6. The CDR3 length is 16 residues. CDR3 coding DNA: TGTGCCAGCAGTTGGGTTTTAGCGGGGAGCACAGATACGCAGTATTTT. Translated, it gives CASSWVLAGSTDTQYF.

Ten or more counts support this clonotype. The chain links TRBV7-9 to TRBJ2-2, with 9 bases lining up with TRBD1. Losses at the gene ends were 7 bases for V and 3 bases for J; bases not matched to a gene: 9. Germline V gene lookup returns CDR1 SEHNR and CDR2 FQNEAQ (reference sequence). The CDR3 is 16 residues long. The CDR3 region is CASIPRDRVDTGELFF. The CDR3 nucleotides read TGTGCCAGCATCCCACGGGACAGGGTGGACACCGGGGAGCTGTTTTTT.

This rearrangement joins TRBV3-1 to TRBJ1-2; TRBD1 agrees at 7 bases. The ends lost 4 bases at V and 5 bases at J; junction bases unmatched: 10. Germline CDR1 reads LGHDT; CDR2 reads YNNKEL (reference sequence). This CDR3 spans 15 amino acids. DNA of the CDR3: TGTGCCAGCAGCCCGAGAGGGACAGCTACTTATGGCTACACCTTC. Translated, it gives CASSPRGTATYGYTF.

The chain has TRBV11-2 and TRBJ2-7, with D hard to call. The V and J ends lost 0 bases and 4 bases respectively, with 13 bases between them. Germline V CDR1 and CDR2: SGHAT, FQNNGV. This CDR3 region has 15 residues. CDR3 coding DNA: TGTGCCAGCAGCTTAGACTCGAGACACAGTTACGAGCAGTACTTC. It specifies CASSLDSRHSYEQYF. The full variable domain, completed using reference TRBV11-2 and TRBJ2-7, is EAGVAQSPRYKIIEKRQSVAFWCNPISGHATLYWYQQILGQGPKLLIQFQNNGVVDDSQLPKDRFSAERLKGVDSTLKIQPAKLEDSAVYLCASSLDSRHSYEQYFGPGTRLTVT.

V and J are TRBV14 and TRBJ2-1; D is unclear. The V end lost 2 bases, the J end lost 9 bases, and 11 bases lay between the germline ends. Looked up from germline, CDR1 is SGHDN and CDR2 is FVKESK. The CDR3 spans 13 residues. Here the CDR3 DNA reads TGTGCCAGCAGCCAAAGAAGGAACGGTGAGCAGTTCTTC. Its translation: CASSQRRNGEQFF.

A few counts support this clonotype. V is TRBV6-2 or TRBV6-3 and J is TRBJ2-7, with 10 positions matching TRBD2. The CDR3 totals 15 residues. Unmatched junction bases numbered 9, after V lost 7 bases and J lost 3 bases. Looked up from germline, CDR1 is MNHEY and CDR2 is SVGEGT. The CDR3 loop is CASIGLAVFNYEQYF. CDR3 coding DNA: TGTGCCAGCATCGGACTAGCGGTTTTTAACTACGAGCAGTACTTC.

J is TRBJ2-1 and V is TRBV19; no clear D gene. The CDR3 sequence is 13 residues long. V shed 7 bases and J shed 1 base, with 8 bases lying between them. Germline-derived CDR1 and CDR2 are LNHDA and SQIVND (reference sequence). The CDR3 nucleotides are TGTGCCAGTAAGGCCAGATCCTACAATGAGCAGTTCTTC. Amino acid sequence: CASKARSYNEQFF.

The V gene is TRBV28, the J gene TRBJ2-6; no firm D call. Germline V gives CDR1 MDHEN, CDR2 SYDVKM. Trimming removed 5 bases at V and 4 bases at J, with 12 bases between. This CDR3 is built from 15 residues. Here the CDR3 reads CASSLSAEGANVLTF. CDR3 bases: TGTGCCAGCAGTCTCAGCGCTGAGGGGGCCAACGTCCTGACTTTC.

In this sample, this clonotype turned up a few times. The CDR3 nucleotides read TGTGCCAGCAGTTACTCTCAGGGGGCGCAGGGAGATACGCAGTATTTT. It translates to CASSYSQGAQGDTQYF. This rearrangement joins TRBV6-5 to TRBJ2-3; 8 bases are shared with TRBD1. Germline CDR1 MNHEY, CDR2 SVGAGI. Trimming removed 0 bases from V and 5 bases from J; junction bases left unmatched: 7. The CDR3 sequence is 16 residues long.

In this sample, this clonotype turned up a few times. This chain uses TRBV28 with TRBJ2-5; D remains ambiguous. The ends were cut back, 1 base at V and 3 bases at J, with 15 bases in the middle. CDR3 length equals 16 residues. Germline loops: CDR1 MDHEN, CDR2 SYDVKM. The CDR3 spells CASSLFSGPREETQYF. DNA of the CDR3: TGTGCCAGCAGTTTATTTTCAGGCCCAAGAGAAGAGACCCAGTACTTC.

Many counts were recorded for this clonotype. The chain is built from TRBV15 and TRBJ2-3; the match to TRBD2 covers 13 bases. CDR3 length: 15 amino acids. Germline V CDR1 and CDR2: LNHNV, YYDKDF (reference sequence). The junction had 7 bases not matched to a gene; V was cut back by 6 bases and J by 7 bases. CDR3 sequence (DNA): TGTGCCACCAGAGTAGGGACTAGCGGGACCCATACGCAGTATTTT. Translation: CATRVGTSGTHTQYF.

Only a few counts were recorded for this clonotype. The rearrangement links TRBV7-9 to TRBJ2-2, with D tentatively TRBD1 or TRBD2 (5 bases each). The CDR3 spans 13 residues. V dropped 11 bases and J dropped 4 bases, with 14 bases sitting between them. Germline CDR1 and CDR2: SEHNR and FQNEAQ (reference sequence). DNA of the CDR3: TGTGCCGGGACGGATGGTTTCACCGGGGAGCTGTTTTTT. This gives the protein CAGTDGFTGELFF.

This clonotype was picked up many times. The V and J genes are TRBV7-3 and TRBJ2-2; no definite D call. CDR3 length: 13 residues. Per the germline V gene, CDR1 is SGHTA and CDR2 is FQGTGA. V was cut by 3 bases and J by 1 base, with 3 bases left in between. CDR3 sequence: CASSFGNTGELFF. Written as DNA, the CDR3 is TGTGCCAGCAGCTTTGGGAACACCGGGGAGCTGTTTTTT.

This clonotype has just a few counts. The chain is built from TRBV2 and TRBJ2-7; D may be TRBD1 or TRBD2 (5 bases each). The V end lost 3 bases, the J end lost 4 bases, and 16 bases lay between the germline ends. CDR3 length: 15 residues. Germline loops: CDR1 SNHLY, CDR2 FYNNEI. CDR3 nucleotides: TGTGCCAGCAGTGATGGCGGGCTTAGGGGTTACGAGCAGTACTTC. Encoded protein: CASSDGGLRGYEQYF.

In this sample, this clonotype turned up a few times. This chain joins TRBV10-3 and TRBJ2-3; D not resolved. CDR1 is ENHRY, CDR2 SYGVKD, per germline. This CDR3 contains 12 residues. Between the trimmed V and J ends, which lost 2 bases and 6 bases, there was a span of 6 bases. CDR3: CAISERSDTQYF. The CDR3 coding sequence is TGTGCCATCAGTGAGCGATCGGATACGCAGTATTTT.

The rearrangement joins TRBV6-1 to TRBJ2-7; no clear D gene. The CDR3 has 13 amino acids. V gave up 6 bases and J gave up 5 bases, with 14 bases separating them. Per germline, CDR1 MNHNS and CDR2 SASEGT. The CDR3 reads CASSPNNSDEQYF. The CDR3 DNA reads TGTGCCAGCAGCCCCAACAATTCTGACGAGCAGTACTTC.

The genes are TRBV19 and TRBJ1-1, with 10 bases identical to TRBD1. This CDR3 has 16 residues. Trimming cost V 3 bases and J 0 bases; bases outside gene matches: 4. Germline V gene lookup returns CDR1 LNHDA and CDR2 SQIVND (reference sequence). The CDR3 loop is CASSIGTGAMNTEAFF. CDR3 nucleotide sequence: TGTGCCAGTAGTATTGGGACAGGGGCAATGAACACTGAAGCTTTCTTT.

This clonotype was observed a handful of times. J is TRBJ2-2 and V is TRBV29-1; D not resolved. V was pared by 7 bases and J by 0 bases, with 12 bases between. This CDR3 region has 14 residues. Per the germline V gene, CDR1 is SQVTM and CDR2 is ANQGSEA. CDR3: CSAYPGPNTGELFF. Here the CDR3 DNA reads TGCAGCGCCTATCCGGGCCCGAACACCGGGGAGCTGTTTTTT.

This sequence joins TRBV29-1 and TRBJ1-2; D gene uncertain. Trimming shortened V by 6 bases and J by 7 bases, and 6 bases separated the two germline ends. CDR3 length: 9 amino acids. The germline gives CDR1 SQVTM, CDR2 ANQGSEA. CDR3 bases: TGCAGCGTCCCAGGTGGCTACACCTTC. Protein sequence: CSVPGGYTF.

The sample holds many counts of this clonotype. This rearrangement joins TRBV12-3 or TRBV12-4 to TRBJ2-7; 8 positions match TRBD2. The CDR3 contains 17 residues. Germline trimming cut 1 base from V and 0 bases from J; bases unmatched to any gene: 8. The CDR3 loop is CASSLVVGLAGSYEQYF. The CDR3 DNA reads as TGTGCCAGCAGTTTAGTGGTAGGGCTAGCGGGCTCCTACGAGCAGTACTTC.

This clonotype was counted ten times or more. V usage is TRBV6-1 and J usage is TRBJ2-1; TRBD1 matches 11 bases. The J segment lost 5 bases and the V segment lost 6 bases, leaving 6 bases of the junction unmatched. CDR1 is MNHNS and CDR2 is SASEGT in the germline V gene. This CDR3 comprises 15 residues. This CDR3 is CASSEPGQGDNEQFF. The CDR3 DNA reads TGTGCCAGCAGCGAGCCGGGACAGGGGGACAATGAGCAGTTCTTC.

This clonotype was found many times. The chain combines TRBV30 with TRBJ2-5; D may be TRBD1 (6 bases). This CDR3 comprises 13 residues. Trimming shortened V by 4 bases and J by 9 bases, and 18 bases separated the two germline ends. Germline-derived CDR1 and CDR2 are GTSNPN and SVGIG (reference sequence). CDR3 amino acids: CAWKGQPAGAQYF. In DNA, the CDR3 is TGTGCCTGGAAGGGACAACCGGCTGGGGCCCAGTACTTC.

This clonotype showed up just once. This sequence may be a read error, since a much larger clone differs from it by one base. J is TRBJ2-3 and V is TRBV7-8, with TRBD1 matching over 7 bases. CDR1 and CDR2 from the germline V gene are SGHVS and FQNEAQ. The length of the CDR3 is 15 residues. The CDR3 sequence is CASSSGQLSTGTQYF. CDR3 DNA: TGTGCCAGCAGCTCGGGACAGTTAAGCACAGGTACGCAGTATTTT.

This clonotype was counted at least ten times. V and J are TRBV7-2 and TRBJ2-3, with 8 bases identical to TRBD2. The CDR3 runs 16 residues. Germline V CDR1 and CDR2: SGHTA, FQGNSA. V trimming: 3 bases; J trimming: 0 bases; junction bases outside the gene matches: 5. The CDR3 here is CASSFYSGMSTDTQYF. The CDR3, as DNA: TGTGCCAGCAGCTTCTATAGCGGGATGAGCACAGATACGCAGTATTTT.